A single sample gave rise to the 26 T cell receptor beta chains below, sequenced in a study of regulatory T cells in long-lasting Graves disease (dated by TCRdb to about 2021). Library preparation employed multiplex PCR. Sequencing took place on an Illumina HiSeq 4000. TCR beta libraries were built with iRepertoire HTBI primers and Arm-PCR amplification of CDR3 regions. Through fastp at Q25 and MiXCR, TCRdb rebuilt clones from the public reads, retaining in-frame beta chains. Rows with a matching CDR3 protein are joined into one entry that keeps the most common DNA and genes. The sample records 250,000 to 300,000 distinct CDR3 sequences, roughly 18% of which are singletons. Of the sample, about 14% is held by the ten largest clones. Interpreted using the paper, the time point label stands for: newly diagnosed GD, antithyroid drugs for less than 3 months. For both TCR sequencing and RNA sequencing, RNA was extracted from PBMCs in TRIzol.

Separately, the same data were catalogued under a study of T cells in Graves' hyperthyroidism and ophthalmopathy.

The material sequenced was peripheral blood mononuclear cells (PBMCs), taken at new diagnosis, from a patient treated with antithyroid drugs. Every receptor here comes from a woman between 25 and 40 years old with Graves disease. Donor details come from another sample of the same person, matched by shared clones.

This clonotype came up many times. The chain has TRBV5-1 and TRBJ2-7, with D possibly being TRBD1 or TRBD2 (5 bases each). Deletions cut 3 bases from V and 0 bases from J, with 7 bases between. The length of the CDR3 is 13 residues. Germline CDR1 reads SGHRS; CDR2 reads YFSETQ. The CDR3 sequence: CASSWDHSYEQYF. CDR3 nucleotide sequence: TGCGCCAGCAGCTGGGACCACTCCTACGAGCAGTACTTC.

This clonotype was seen many times. This chain joins TRBV13 and TRBJ1-2; tentative D call: TRBD1 (6 bases). CDR3 size: 15 residues. The germline V gene encodes CDR1 PRHDT and CDR2 FYEKMQ (reference sequence). Trimming removed 4 bases from V and 7 bases from J, with 19 bases in between. CDR3 residues: CASSSVDRKISGYTF. The CDR3 coding sequence is TGTGCCAGCAGCTCAGTCGACAGGAAGATAAGTGGCTACACCTTC.

Remarks on this clonotype: A read error is the likely source, as a far larger clone sits one nucleotide away. The rearrangement uses TRBV24-1 and TRBJ2-7, with D unclear. V shed 1 base and J shed 7 bases, with 10 bases lying between them. Germline CDR1 KGHDR, CDR2 SFDVKD. The CDR3 spans 13 residues. Here the CDR3 reads CATSDLSTSEQYF. CDR3 coding DNA: TGTGCCACCAGTGATTTAAGCACGAGTGAGCAGTACTTC.

The chain couples TRBV3-1 to TRBJ2-3, with 7 positions matching TRBD2. V lost 1 base to trimming and J lost 2 bases; unmatched junction nucleotides: 9. Germline V gene data show CDR1 as LGHDT and CDR2 as YNNKEL (reference sequence). CDR3 length: 17 amino acids. The CDR3 protein is CASSQGRMGGVTDTQYF. Written as DNA, the CDR3 is TGTGCCAGCAGCCAAGGAAGGATGGGGGGGGTCACAGATACGCAGTATTTT.

CDR3 residues: CASRGVGTGGFEQFF. The CDR3 bases are TGTGCCAGCAGGGGGGTCGGGACAGGGGGCTTTGAGCAGTTCTTC. J is TRBJ2-1 and V is TRBV7-2; 12 positions match TRBD1. Germline-derived CDR1 and CDR2 are SGHTA and FQGNSA. With V trimmed by 6 bases and J by 9 bases, 9 bases remained unmatched. This CDR3 contains 15 residues.

This clonotype was recorded many times. The chain couples TRBV7-9 to TRBJ1-2, with TRBD1 matching over 7 bases. The CDR3 has 13 amino acids. Germline V gives CDR1 SEHNR, CDR2 FQNEAQ (reference sequence). With V trimmed by 5 bases and J by 4 bases, 4 bases remained unmatched. CDR3 DNA sequence: TGTGCCAGCAGCCAGGGGACAGCCTATGGCTACACCTTC. Its protein is CASSQGTAYGYTF.

This clonotype was observed many times. This sequence joins TRBV2 and TRBJ1-4; D call uncertain. Germline values: CDR1 SNHLY, CDR2 FYNNEI. V was clipped by 7 bases and J by 0 bases, with 9 bases between them. This CDR3 has 14 residues. In nucleotides, the CDR3 is TGTGCCAGCAACCGGCGAGCAACTAATGAAAAACTGTTTTTT. It translates to CASNRRATNEKLFF. Variable domain in full (rest from reference TRBV2 and TRBJ1-4): EPEVTQTPSHQVTQMGQEVILRCVPISNHLYFYWYRQILGQKVEFLVSFYNNEISEKSEIFDDQFSVERPDGSNFTLKIRSTKLEDSAMYFCASNRRATNEKLFFGSGTQLSVL.

This clonotype was seen more than once but under ten times. The chain combines TRBV5-4 with TRBJ2-2; a possible D gene is TRBD2 (5 bases). The CDR3 is made up of 16 amino acids. Between the trimmed V and J ends, which lost 0 bases and 1 base, there was a span of 10 bases. Per the germline V gene, CDR1 is SGHNT and CDR2 is YYREEE (reference sequence). This CDR3 is CASSLAGLRNTGELFF. CDR3 DNA sequence: TGTGCCAGCAGCTTGGCCGGACTTAGGAACACCGGGGAGCTGTTTTTT.

This clonotype was seen repeatedly, ten times or more. J is TRBJ2-5 and V is TRBV3-1; TRBD2 matches at 16 bases. Per germline, CDR1 LGHDT and CDR2 YNNKEL (reference sequence). V gave up 3 bases and J gave up 1 base; unmatched junction bases: 11. This CDR3 contains 20 residues. The CDR3 protein is CASSHSRIGTSGGAQETQYF. DNA of the CDR3: TGTGCCAGCAGCCATTCCCGGATAGGGACTAGCGGGGGGGCCCAAGAGACCCAGTACTTC.

This clonotype was seen repeatedly, ten times or more. CDR3 sequence: CASSYRRGLDGYTF. The CDR3 DNA reads as TGTGCCAGCAGTTACCGTCGGGGGTTGGATGGCTACACCTTC. The chain couples TRBV6-5 to TRBJ1-2; possibly TRBD1 for D (5 bases). The V end was cut by 2 bases, the J end by 6 bases, with 13 bases between. Germline V gene lookup returns CDR1 MNHEY and CDR2 SVGAGI. The CDR3 length is 14 residues.

The rearrangement links TRBV19 to TRBJ1-2; 11 positions agree with TRBD1. The CDR3 sequence is 14 residues long. With 6 bases clipped from V and 7 bases from J, the junction kept 7 bases outside the gene matches. Germline V gives CDR1 LNHDA, CDR2 SQIVND (reference sequence). CDR3 DNA: TGTGCCAGTAGCACCGGACAGGGGGCGAGTGGCTACACCTTC. Translation: CASSTGQGASGYTF.

Regarding this clonotype: It is unclear where the CDR3 begins or ends on the DNA, so no DNA is shown, and the CDR3 is as TCRdb lists it. CDR3 in amino acids: CASSFYICSAKSGQETQYF. The chain couples TRBV7-2 to TRBJ2-5; TRBD2, the table's D call, was not compared with the DNA. The germline gives CDR1 SGHTA, CDR2 FQGNSA. The CDR3 is 19 amino acids long, termini counted.

Many counts were recorded for this clonotype. The chain recombines TRBV20-1 with TRBJ2-1; 7 bases fit TRBD1. The CDR3 has 15 residues. V was pared by 3 bases and J by 1 base, with 6 bases of the junction left unmatched. The germline CDR1 and CDR2 sequences are DFQATT and SNEGSKA (reference sequence). CDR3 residues: CSASGTAKSYNEQFF. The CDR3 DNA is TGCAGTGCTAGTGGGACAGCTAAATCCTACAATGAGCAGTTCTTC.

Worth noting for this clonotype: Given a much more abundant clone one base away, this may be a read error. The chain is built from TRBV27 and TRBJ1-6; 8 bases match TRBD1. The CDR3 loop spans 15 amino acids. V was clipped by 8 bases and J by 5 bases; unmatched bases: 8. The germline gives CDR1 MNHEY, CDR2 SMNVEV (reference sequence). The CDR3 region is CASGKDRGHNSPLHF. The CDR3 DNA reads as TGTGCCAGCGGCAAAGACAGGGGACATAATTCACCCCTCCACTTT.

This clonotype was seen ten or more times. CDR3 residues: CSGVARGGRSYNEQFF. CDR3 nucleotides: TGCAGTGGGGTGGCGCGGGGGGGCCGATCCTACAATGAGCAGTTCTTC. The rearrangement uses TRBV20-1 and TRBJ2-1, with 9 bases lining up with TRBD2. CDR1 is DFQATT and CDR2 is SNEGSKA in the germline V gene (reference sequence). Unmatched junction bases numbered 11, after V lost 7 bases and J lost 1 base. The CDR3 is 16 residues long.

There are many counts of this clonotype. This chain joins TRBV10-3 and TRBJ2-3; TRBD2 matches at 14 bases. Germline assignment: CDR1 ENHRY and CDR2 SYGVKD. J lost 3 bases, V lost 6 bases, and 5 bases had no gene match. This CDR3 spans 16 amino acids. The CDR3 region is CAISGTSGGDTDTQYF. The CDR3 coding sequence is TGTGCCATCAGCGGGACTAGCGGGGGAGATACAGATACGCAGTATTTT.

The chain is built from TRBV6-2 or TRBV6-3 and TRBJ2-1; 8 nucleotides align to TRBD2. Germline CDR1 reads MNHEY; CDR2 reads SVGEGT. V lost 5 bases and J lost 8; bases outside the gene matches: 8. This CDR3 has 14 residues. The CDR3 DNA reads TGTGCCAGCAGTGAAGTAGCGGGAAGCTATGAGCAGTTCTTC. It encodes CASSEVAGSYEQFF.

Many counts were recorded for this clonotype. This chain links TRBV3-1 with TRBJ2-1, with D possibly matching TRBD1 (6 bases). The V end lost 4 bases, the J end lost 1 base, and 8 bases lay between the germline ends. Germline V gene lookup returns CDR1 LGHDT and CDR2 YNNKEL (reference sequence). The CDR3 is 14 residues long. CDR3 DNA sequence: TGTGCCAGCAGCCGGACAGATTCCTACAATGAGCAGTTCTTC. Amino acid sequence: CASSRTDSYNEQFF.

In the case of this clonotype: A far larger clone is one base from this, pointing to a likely read error. J is TRBJ2-1 and V is TRBV11-1; 11 bases align to TRBD2. This CDR3 spans 16 amino acids. Germline V gene sequence: CDR1 SGHAT, CDR2 FQDESV (reference sequence). The V segment lost 5 bases and the J segment 8 bases; nucleotides outside the gene matches: 11. The CDR3 DNA reads as TGTGCCAGCAGCCAAGGTGGTAGCGGGGGGGTCGATGAGCAGTTCTTC. It is translated as CASSQGGSGGVDEQFF.

This chain links TRBV18 with TRBJ2-2; 7 nucleotides agree with TRBD1. Germline V gene sequence: CDR1 KGHSH, CDR2 LQKENI. J was trimmed by 9 bases and V by 3 bases; bases with no gene match: 13. There are 16 residues in the CDR3. In nucleotides, the CDR3 is TGTGCCAGCTCACCCACACCGGGACAGTTTTCCCGGGAGCTGTTTTTT. Its translation: CASSPTPGQFSRELFF.

This clonotype has at least ten counts. The chain employs TRBV20-1 and TRBJ1-1; D ambiguous. This CDR3 spans 12 amino acids. Germline values: CDR1 DFQATT, CDR2 SNEGSKA (reference sequence). Trimming left V 4 bases short and J 4 bases short, with 10 bases between. This CDR3 reads CSATHRGTEAFF. CDR3 nucleotides: TGCAGTGCTACCCACCGGGGCACTGAAGCTTTCTTT.

The sample holds many counts of this clonotype. The V gene is TRBV4-1, the J gene TRBJ1-5; a possible D gene is TRBD1 (5 bases). The V and J ends lost 0 bases and 5 bases respectively, with 8 bases between them. Germline-derived CDR1 and CDR2 are MGHRA and YSYEKL. The CDR3 spans 14 residues. In DNA form, the CDR3 reads TGCGCCAGCAGCCAAGAGGCGACAGATCAGCCCCAGCATTTT. This codes for CASSQEATDQPQHF.

Only a few counts were recorded for this clonotype. The CDR3 DNA follows: TGCGCCAGCAGCCAAGATTGGGGGGGGCTAGTAACGCAGTATTTT. This gives the protein CASSQDWGGLVTQYF. The chain employs TRBV4-1 and TRBJ2-3, with a possible D match to TRBD2 (7 bases). V dropped 0 bases and J dropped 9 bases, with 16 bases sitting between them. The CDR3 has 15 amino acids. CDR1 is MGHRA, CDR2 YSYEKL, per germline.

In its sample, this clonotype was seen many times. J is TRBJ1-1 and V is TRBV12-3 or TRBV12-4, with 10 bases aligning to TRBD1. The V and J ends lost 5 bases and 5 bases, in that order; junction bases with no gene match: 5. The CDR3 runs 14 residues. The CDR3 spells CASSPDRGPTEAFF. Written as DNA, the CDR3 is TGTGCCAGCAGTCCCGACAGGGGGCCAACTGAAGCTTTCTTT.

This clonotype has a count of ten or more. This rearrangement joins TRBV27 to TRBJ1-3; 8 bases map to TRBD1. The CDR3 is 18 amino acids. Germline V gene sequence: CDR1 MNHEY, CDR2 SMNVEV (reference sequence). V was clipped by 2 bases and J by 3 bases; unmatched bases: 12. The CDR3 loop is CASSLPCGQGICGNTIYF. CDR3 DNA sequence: TGTGCCAGCAGTTTACCCTGCGGACAGGGTATATGTGGAAACACCATATATTTT.

The CDR3 loop is CASSYAGAGETQYF. Here the CDR3 DNA reads TGTGCCAGCAGCTACGCGGGGGCAGGGGAGACCCAGTACTTC. The chain employs TRBV7-2 and TRBJ2-5; D possibly corresponds to TRBD2 (7 bases). The CDR3 runs 14 residues. V dropped 4 bases and J dropped 5 bases, with 14 bases sitting between them. Per germline, CDR1 SGHTA and CDR2 FQGNSA.